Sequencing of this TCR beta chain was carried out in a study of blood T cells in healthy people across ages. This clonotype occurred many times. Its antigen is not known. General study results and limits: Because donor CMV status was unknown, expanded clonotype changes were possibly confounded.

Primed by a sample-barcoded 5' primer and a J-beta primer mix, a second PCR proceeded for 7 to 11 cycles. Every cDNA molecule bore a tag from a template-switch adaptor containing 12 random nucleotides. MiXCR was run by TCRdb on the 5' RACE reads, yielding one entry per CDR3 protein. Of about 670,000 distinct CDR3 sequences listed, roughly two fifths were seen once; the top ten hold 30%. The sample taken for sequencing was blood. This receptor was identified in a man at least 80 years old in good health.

The CDR3 bases are TGTGCCACCAGCAGAGACAGGGGGATCTACAATGAGCAGTTCTTC. It is translated as CATSRDRGIYNEQFF. The chain uses TRBV15 and TRBJ2-1; 7 bases agree with TRBD1. Germline loops: CDR1 LNHNV, CDR2 YYDKDF (reference sequence). CDR3 length: 15 amino acids. V lost 0 bases, J lost 3 bases, and 2 bases stayed unmatched.